This is a list of T cell receptor beta chains from one sample in a study of vaccination and CD4 T cells after COVID-19. TCRdb reprocessed the PCR reads via MiXCR and lists one record per CDR3 protein. In the table there are fewer than 9,500 distinct CDR3 sequences, 52% of which are singletons. No antigen has been assigned to these receptors. Sample: CD4+ T cells from blood, cultured in vitro. These receptors were obtained from a human donor who had recovered from COVID-19. Both conserved end residues are part of each CDR3. The D gene is left open where the match is weak. Only some rows state a clone size, as once, few, many or a class for expanded clones.

>once|16|TRBJ2-5|-|TRBV20-1
TGCAGTGCTAGAACTAGGGGGATTCTTAGAGAGGAGACCCAGTACTTC
CSARTRGILREETQYF
>-|17|TRBJ2-2|TRBD2|TRBV6-2/TRBV6-3
TGTGCCAGCAGTACGGCTAGCGGGGGACAGCGCACCGGGGAGCTGTTTTTT
CASSTASGGQRTGELFF
>-|16|TRBJ2-1|TRBD2|TRBV24-1
TGTGCCACCAGTGACTCGACTAGCGGGAGGATCAATGAGCAGTTCTTC
CATSDSTSGRINEQFF
>-|15|TRBJ2-7|-|TRBV19
TGTGCCAGTAGGCCCCGGGACGGAGTTTCCTACGAGCAGTACTTC
CASRPRDGVSYEQYF
>-|14|TRBJ2-1|-|TRBV25-1
TGTGCCAGCAGCCGACTTGAGGCCGACAATGAGCAGTTCTTC
CASSRLEADNEQFF
>few|15|TRBJ1-2|-|TRBV19
TGTGCCAGTAGTATGATCCAGGGCCAAAACTATGGCTACACCTTC
CASSMIQGQNYGYTF
>-|15|TRBJ1-5|TRBD1|TRBV15
TGTGCCACCAGGACGGGACAGGGGTTCGAGCAGCCCCAGCATTTT
CATRTGQGFEQPQHF
>-|15|TRBJ1-5|-|TRBV19
TGTGCCAGTACCCCGACAGTGCATGGCAATCAGCCCCAGCATTTT
CASTPTVHGNQPQHF
>-|15|TRBJ2-1|TRBD2|TRBV7-2
TGTGCCAGCAGCACCTCTAGCGGTCCCTACAATGAGCAGTTCTTC
CASSTSSGPYNEQFF
>-|15|TRBJ1-2|-|TRBV18
TGTGCCAGCTCACCAGAGAGCGGAGTTAACTATGGCTACACCTTC
CASSPESGVNYGYTF
>-|15|TRBJ2-2|-|TRBV7-9
TGTGCCAGCAGCCCATCAGGAAGGGACACCGGGGAGCTGTTTTTT
CASSPSGRDTGELFF
>few|15|TRBJ1-1|-|TRBV6-2/TRBV6-3
TGTGCCAGCGCAAACCGGGCCATGGATGGCACTGAAGCTTTCTTT
CASANRAMDGTEAFF
>few|15|TRBJ2-3|-|TRBV7-8
TGTGCCAGCAGCTTAAGACGGGGACGCACAGATACGCAGTATTTT
CASSLRRGRTDTQYF
>few|15|TRBJ2-1|TRBD1|TRBV20-1
TGCAGTGCTGGGGCTCCACGAACAGGGGGCAATGAGCAGTTCTTC
CSAGAPRTGGNEQFF
>once|14|TRBJ1-2|-|TRBV9
TGTGCCAGCAGCGTAGACGGCCTCCCGGTTGGCTACACCTTC
CASSVDGLPVGYTF
>few|14|TRBJ1-5|-|TRBV20-1
TGCAGTGCTAGAGAGCGGCAGGGAGGTCAGCCCCAGCATTTT
CSARERQGGQPQHF
>few|15|TRBJ2-3|TRBD2|TRBV2
TGTGCCAGCAGGCTCCTAGCGGGGCAAACAGATACGCAGTATTTT
CASRLLAGQTDTQYF
>few|13|TRBJ2-7|TRBD2|TRBV20-1
TGCAGTGCTAGAACTAGCGGCTCCTACGAGCAGTACTTC
CSARTSGSYEQYF
>-|16|TRBJ2-2|TRBD2|TRBV11-1
TGTGCCAGCAGTACCCGACTAGCGGGATTCGACGGGGAGCTGTTTTTT
CASSTRLAGFDGELFF
>-|14|TRBJ2-1|-|TRBV20-1
TGCAGTGCTACTAACGGGGGCTCCTACAATGAGCAGTTCTTC
CSATNGGSYNEQFF
>-|16|TRBJ2-7|-|TRBV5-1
TGCGCCAGCAGCGTCGGTTTTAGGGAAAGCTCCTACGAGCAGTACTTC
CASSVGFRESSYEQYF
>-|13|TRBJ2-7|TRBD1|TRBV27
TGTGCCAGCAGGGACAGGGCGTCCCACGAGCAGTACTTC
CASRDRASHEQYF
>few|13|TRBJ1-2|-|TRBV6-2/TRBV6-3
TGTGCCAGCAGCCGGGACTCCGGAGGCGGCTACACCTTC
CASSRDSGGGYTF
>-|15|TRBJ1-1|TRBD1|TRBV5-1
TGCGCCAGCAGCGGGACAGGGAATGGGAACACTGAAGCTTTCTTT
CASSGTGNGNTEAFF
>-|14|TRBJ1-2|-|TRBV29-1
TGCAGCGTTAACAACAGGGCCTCAGACTATGGCTACACCTTC
CSVNNRASDYGYTF
>-|14|TRBJ1-2|-|TRBV6-5
TGTGCCAGCAGTTACGACGGAGGAAGCGATGGCTACACCTTC
CASSYDGGSDGYTF
>-|14|TRBJ1-6|-|TRBV7-2
TGTGCCAGCAGCCCCCAATGGACAGCTTCACCCCTCCACTTT
CASSPQWTASPLHF
>-|13|TRBJ1-5|-|TRBV24-1
TGTGCCACCAGTGATTACCCGAATCAGCCCCAGCATTTT
CATSDYPNQPQHF
>-|14|TRBJ2-1|TRBD2|TRBV5-1
TGCGCCAGCACGAAGCCCGGCGGGAGCAATGAGCAGTTCTTC
CASTKPGGSNEQFF
>few|18|TRBJ2-2|-|TRBV21-1
TGTGCCAGCAGCAAACTATGGGACGGAGACTCGAACACCGGGGAGCTGTTTTTT
CASSKLWDGDSNTGELFF
>few|15|TRBJ1-2|-|TRBV6-1
TGTGCCATCAGACGTGGGGGTACAGGGCTCTATGGCTACACCTTC
CAIRRGGTGLYGYTF
>few|13|TRBJ1-1|-|TRBV20-1
TGCAGTGCCGGCGCAGGACAGAACACTGAAGCTTTCTTT
CSAGAGQNTEAFF
>-|12|TRBJ2-5|-|TRBV19
TGTGCCAGTAGTCCAGAAAGAGAGACCCAGTACTTC
CASSPERETQYF
>-|14|TRBJ1-4|-|TRBV28
TGTGCCAGCAGAGCTACAGGAGCTGGTGAAAAACTGTTTTTT
CASRATGAGEKLFF
>-|14|TRBJ2-4|-|TRBV20-1
TGCAGTGCTGCCATCCCCTCCGGCAAAAACATTCAGTACTTC
CSAAIPSGKNIQYF
>-|14|TRBJ1-1|-|TRBV6-5
TGTGCCAGCAGATACGCTCGGGATTCCCCTGAAGCTTTCTTT
CASRYARDSPEAFF
>-|14|TRBJ1-2|-|TRBV2
TGTGCCAGCAGTGAGCAGAGCGCGCTATATGGCTACACCTTC
CASSEQSALYGYTF
>few|13|TRBJ1-1|-|TRBV19
TGTGCCAGTAGTATAACCGGGGGTGGGGAAGCTTTCTTT
CASSITGGGEAFF
>few|15|TRBJ1-2|TRBD1|TRBV27
TGTGCCAGCAGTTCCCGCAGGGACAGCAACTATGGCTACACCTTC
CASSSRRDSNYGYTF
>-|13|TRBJ2-7|-|TRBV6-1
TGTGCCAGCACTACCGGGCCACCGGGCGAGCAGTACTTC
CASTTGPPGEQYF
>-|15|TRBJ1-1|-|TRBV19
TGTGCCAGTAGTATTTTCGGGTCAGGAAACACTGAAGCTTTCTTT
CASSIFGSGNTEAFF
>few|16|TRBJ2-2|TRBD2|TRBV7-9
TGTGCCAGCAGCTTAACCCAGCTAGCGGCCACCGGGGAGCTGTTTTTT
CASSLTQLAATGELFF
>-|14|TRBJ2-7|-|TRBV20-1
TGCAGTGCTAGGCGGGACTTATACACCTACGAGCAGTACTTC
CSARRDLYTYEQYF
>-|14|TRBJ2-3|-|TRBV7-9
TGTGCCAGCAGCTTAGGGTGGGAAACAGATACGCAGTATTTT
CASSLGWETDTQYF
>-|13|TRBJ1-1|-|TRBV6-5
TGTGCCAGCAGTTCGTCGAGGGGCACTGAAGCTTTCTTT
CASSSSRGTEAFF
>-|13|TRBJ1-6|-|TRBV6-1
TGTGCCAGCCGCCGGCTGGAGGATTCACCCCTCCACTTT
CASRRLEDSPLHF
>-|13|TRBJ2-1|TRBD2|TRBV20-1
TGCAGTGCTTACCCCGCGGGGGGGAATGAGCAGTTCTTC
CSAYPAGGNEQFF
>few|16|TRBJ1-1|-|TRBV28
TGTGCCAGCAGCCCAACCTTGACAGCCGCTTGGCCTGAAGCTTTCTTT
CASSPTLTAAWPEAFF
>-|16|TRBJ1-2|-|TRBV6-5
TGTGCCAGCAGTTACTCGAGACGTGGGGAGGACTATGGCTACACCTTC
CASSYSRRGEDYGYTF
>few|13|TRBJ2-3|-|TRBV29-1
TGCAGCGTTGAACGGACTCTTCAGGATACGCAGTATTTT
CSVERTLQDTQYF
>-|14|TRBJ1-1|-|TRBV7-9
TGTGCCAGCAGCTTAGGGGGGAACTCCCCCGAAGCTTTCTTT
CASSLGGNSPEAFF